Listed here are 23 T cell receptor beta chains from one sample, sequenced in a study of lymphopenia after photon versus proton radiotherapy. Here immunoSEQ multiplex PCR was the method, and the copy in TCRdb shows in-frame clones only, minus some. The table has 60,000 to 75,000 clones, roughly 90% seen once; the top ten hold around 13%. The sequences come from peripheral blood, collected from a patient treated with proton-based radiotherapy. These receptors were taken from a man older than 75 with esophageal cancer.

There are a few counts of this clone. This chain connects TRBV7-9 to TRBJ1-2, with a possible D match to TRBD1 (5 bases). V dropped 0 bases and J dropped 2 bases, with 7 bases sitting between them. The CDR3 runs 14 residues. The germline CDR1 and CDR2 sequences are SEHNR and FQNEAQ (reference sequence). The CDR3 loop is CASSLAAGNYGYTF. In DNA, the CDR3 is TGTGCCAGCAGCTTAGCGGCAGGGAACTATGGCTACACCTTC.

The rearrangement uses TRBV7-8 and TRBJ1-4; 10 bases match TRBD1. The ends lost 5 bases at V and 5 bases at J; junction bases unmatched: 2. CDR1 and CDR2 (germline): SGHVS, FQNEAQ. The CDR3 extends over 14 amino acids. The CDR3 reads CASSPDRGNEKLFF. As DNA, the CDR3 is TGTGCCAGCAGCCCGGACAGGGGGAATGAAAAACTGTTTTTT. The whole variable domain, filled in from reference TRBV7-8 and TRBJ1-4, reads GAGVSQSPRYKVAKRGQDVALRCDPISGHVSLFWYQQALGQGPEFLTYFQNEAQLDKSGLPSDRFFAERPEGSVSTLKIQRTQQEDSAVYLCASSPDRGNEKLFFGSGTQLSVL.

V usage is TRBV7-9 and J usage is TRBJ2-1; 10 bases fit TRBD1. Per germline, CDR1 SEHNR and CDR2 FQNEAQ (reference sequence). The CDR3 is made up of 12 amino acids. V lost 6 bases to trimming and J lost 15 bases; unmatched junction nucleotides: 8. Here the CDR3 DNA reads TGTGCCAGCAGTAGATCCCGGGACAGGGGGTTCTTC. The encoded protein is CASSRSRDRGFF.

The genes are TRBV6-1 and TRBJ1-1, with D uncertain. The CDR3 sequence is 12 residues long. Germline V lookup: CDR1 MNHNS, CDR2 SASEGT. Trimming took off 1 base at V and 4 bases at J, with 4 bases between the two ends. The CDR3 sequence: CASSEGVTEAFF. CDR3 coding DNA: TGTGCCAGCAGTGAAGGGGTCACTGAAGCTTTCTTT.

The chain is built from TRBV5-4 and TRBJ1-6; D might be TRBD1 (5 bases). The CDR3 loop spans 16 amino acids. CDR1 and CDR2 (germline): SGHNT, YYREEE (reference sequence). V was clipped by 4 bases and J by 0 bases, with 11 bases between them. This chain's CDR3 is CASSADSSSYNSPLHF. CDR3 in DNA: TGTGCCAGCAGCGCCGACAGTTCCTCCTATAATTCACCCCTCCACTTT.

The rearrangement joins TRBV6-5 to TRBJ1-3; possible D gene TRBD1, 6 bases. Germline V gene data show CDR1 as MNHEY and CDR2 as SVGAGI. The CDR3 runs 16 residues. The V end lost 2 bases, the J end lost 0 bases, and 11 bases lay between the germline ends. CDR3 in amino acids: CASSYDRFFSGNTIYF. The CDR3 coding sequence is TGTGCCAGCAGTTACGACAGGTTCTTCTCTGGAAACACCATATATTTT.

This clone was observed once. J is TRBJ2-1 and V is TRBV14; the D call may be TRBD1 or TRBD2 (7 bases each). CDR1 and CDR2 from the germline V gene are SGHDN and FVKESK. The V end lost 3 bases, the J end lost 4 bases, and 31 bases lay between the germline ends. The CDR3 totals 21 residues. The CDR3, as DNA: TGTGCCAGCAGCCATGGGCCCCTCGCCCCAGGGGGGGGACATTGGTACAATGAGCAGTTCTTC. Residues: CASSHGPLAPGGGHWYNEQFF.

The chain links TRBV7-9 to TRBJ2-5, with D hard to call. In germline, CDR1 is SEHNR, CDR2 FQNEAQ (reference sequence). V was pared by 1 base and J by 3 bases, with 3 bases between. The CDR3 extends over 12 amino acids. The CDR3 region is CASSLVEETQYF. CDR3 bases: TGTGCCAGCAGCTTAGTTGAAGAGACCCAGTACTTC.

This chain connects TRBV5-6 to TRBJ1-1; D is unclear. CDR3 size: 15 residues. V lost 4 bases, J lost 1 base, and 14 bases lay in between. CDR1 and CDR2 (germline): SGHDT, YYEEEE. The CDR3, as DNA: TGTGCCAGCAGCGGGTTCCTCCTACAGAACACTGAAGCTTTCTTT. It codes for CASSGFLLQNTEAFF.

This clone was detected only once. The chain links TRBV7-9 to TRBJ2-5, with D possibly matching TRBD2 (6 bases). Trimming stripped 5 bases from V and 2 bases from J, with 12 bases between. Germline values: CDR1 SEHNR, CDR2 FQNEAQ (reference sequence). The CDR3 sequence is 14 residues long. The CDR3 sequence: CASSSLRDQETQYF. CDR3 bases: TGTGCCAGCAGCAGCTTGCGGGATCAAGAGACCCAGTACTTC.

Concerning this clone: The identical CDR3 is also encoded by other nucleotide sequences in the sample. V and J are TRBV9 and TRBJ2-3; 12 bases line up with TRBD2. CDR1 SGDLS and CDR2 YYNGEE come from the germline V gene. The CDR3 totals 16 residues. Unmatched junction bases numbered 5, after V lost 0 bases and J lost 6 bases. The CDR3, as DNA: TGTGCCAGCAGCGTAGGACTAGCGGGAGTAACGGATACGCAGTATTTT. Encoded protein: CASSVGLAGVTDTQYF.

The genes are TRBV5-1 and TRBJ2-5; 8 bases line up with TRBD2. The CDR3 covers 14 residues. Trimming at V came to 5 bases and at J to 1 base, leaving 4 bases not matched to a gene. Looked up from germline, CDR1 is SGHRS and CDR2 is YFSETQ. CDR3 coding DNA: TGCGCCAGCAGGGGACTAGGGAGCCAAGAGACCCAGTACTTC. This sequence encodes CASRGLGSQETQYF.

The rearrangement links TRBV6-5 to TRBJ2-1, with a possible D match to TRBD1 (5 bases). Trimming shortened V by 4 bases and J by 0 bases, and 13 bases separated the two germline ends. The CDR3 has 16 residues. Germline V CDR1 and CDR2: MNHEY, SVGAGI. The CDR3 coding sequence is TGTGCCAGCAGTTCCTCCAAAGACAGCTCCTACAATGAGCAGTTCTTC. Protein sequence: CASSSSKDSSYNEQFF.

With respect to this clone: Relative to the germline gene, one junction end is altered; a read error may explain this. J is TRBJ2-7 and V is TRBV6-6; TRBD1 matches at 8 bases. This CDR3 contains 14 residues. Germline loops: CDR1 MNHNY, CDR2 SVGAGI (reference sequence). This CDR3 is CAGSLGQGLYEQYF. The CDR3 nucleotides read TGTGCCGGCAGTTTAGGACAGGGTCTCTACGAGCAGTACTTC.

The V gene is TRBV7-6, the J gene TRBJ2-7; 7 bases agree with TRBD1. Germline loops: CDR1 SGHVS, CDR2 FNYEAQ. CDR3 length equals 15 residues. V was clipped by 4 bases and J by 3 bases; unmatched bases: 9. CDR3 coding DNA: TGTGCCAGCAGCTCCCCCTACAGGGGCAGCTACGAGCAGTACTTC. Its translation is CASSSPYRGSYEQYF.

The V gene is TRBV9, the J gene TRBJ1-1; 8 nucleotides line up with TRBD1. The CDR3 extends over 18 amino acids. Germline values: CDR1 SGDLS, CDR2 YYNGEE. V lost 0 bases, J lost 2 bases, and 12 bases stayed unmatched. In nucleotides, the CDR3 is TGTGCCAGCAGCGTAGAAGGCGCAGGGACAGGCGATAACACTGAAGCTTTCTTT. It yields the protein CASSVEGAGTGDNTEAFF.

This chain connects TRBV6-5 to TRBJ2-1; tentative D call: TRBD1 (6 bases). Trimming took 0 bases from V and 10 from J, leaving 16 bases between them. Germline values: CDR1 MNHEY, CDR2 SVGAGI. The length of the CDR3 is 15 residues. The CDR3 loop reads CASSYSLTGDGEQFF. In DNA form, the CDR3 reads TGTGCCAGCAGTTACTCTCTGACAGGCGATGGGGAGCAGTTCTTC.

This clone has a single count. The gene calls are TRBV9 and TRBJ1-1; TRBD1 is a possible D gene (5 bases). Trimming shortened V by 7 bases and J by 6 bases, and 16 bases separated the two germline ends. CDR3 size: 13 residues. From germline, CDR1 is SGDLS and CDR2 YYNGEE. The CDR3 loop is CASSTGGVSEAFF. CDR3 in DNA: TGTGCCAGCTCAACCGGAGGGGTGTCTGAAGCTTTCTTT.

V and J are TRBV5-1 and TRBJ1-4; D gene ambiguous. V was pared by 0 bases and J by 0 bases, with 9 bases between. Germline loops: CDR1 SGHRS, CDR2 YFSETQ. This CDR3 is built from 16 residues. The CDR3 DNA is TGCGCCAGCAGCTTGGGAGACACTCCAACTAATGAAAAACTGTTTTTT. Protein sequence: CASSLGDTPTNEKLFF.

Written as DNA, the CDR3 is TGTGCCAGCAGCTCGGCGGCAGGCGACACCTACGAGCAGTACTTC. Its protein is CASSSAAGDTYEQYF. The genes are TRBV11-3 and TRBJ2-7; no firm D call. Germline CDR1 is SGHNT and CDR2 is YENEEA. The length of the CDR3 is 15 residues. Trimming stripped 4 bases from V and 2 bases from J, with 15 bases between.

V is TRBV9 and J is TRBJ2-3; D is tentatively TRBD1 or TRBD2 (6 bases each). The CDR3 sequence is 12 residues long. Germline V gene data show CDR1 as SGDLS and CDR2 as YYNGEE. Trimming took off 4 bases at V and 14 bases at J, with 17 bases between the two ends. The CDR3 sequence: CASSPRGDRPYF. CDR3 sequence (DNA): TGTGCCAGCAGCCCTAGGGGGGACCGCCCGTATTTT.

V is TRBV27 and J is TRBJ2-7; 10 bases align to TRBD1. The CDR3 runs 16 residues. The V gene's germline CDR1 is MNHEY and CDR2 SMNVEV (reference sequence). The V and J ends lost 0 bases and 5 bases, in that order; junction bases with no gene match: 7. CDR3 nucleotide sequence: TGTGCCAGCAGTTTATCAGCCGGGACAGGGGAACACGAGCAGTACTTC. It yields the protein CASSLSAGTGEHEQYF.

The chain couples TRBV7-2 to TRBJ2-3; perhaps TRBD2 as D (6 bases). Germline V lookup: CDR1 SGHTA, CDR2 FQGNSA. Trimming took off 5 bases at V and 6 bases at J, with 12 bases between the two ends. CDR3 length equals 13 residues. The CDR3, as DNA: TGTGCCAGCAGCCGCGAACTAGCCGATACGCAGTATTTT. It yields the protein CASSRELADTQYF.